Each of the 19 T cell receptor beta chains below was sequenced from the same sample in a study of shared clonotypes between healthy human individuals. Some clones are missing from TCRdb's copy, which holds only in-frame ones; the method was immunoSEQ multiplex PCR. The table has 2.3 million or so clones, roughly 93% seen once; the top ten hold about 0.39%. Input material: naive CD4+ T cells from PBMCs. Subset given: CD45RA+ positively selected. The source is a man aged 18 to 30 in good health. Some clones in this sample may be carry-over from other donors' samples.

This clone showed up just a few times. The chain recombines TRBV18 with TRBJ1-4, with a possible D match to TRBD1 (5 bases). There are 16 residues in the CDR3. The germline V gene has CDR1 KGHSH and CDR2 LQKENI. Deletions cut 3 bases from V and 6 bases from J, with 17 bases between. This CDR3 is CASSPNAGTGHEKLFF. DNA of the CDR3: TGTGCCAGCTCACCTAACGCGGGGACCGGGCATGAAAAACTGTTTTTT.

This rearrangement joins TRBV11-2 to TRBJ2-7; D gene ambiguous. The germline V gene has CDR1 SGHAT and CDR2 FQNNGV. Trimming left V 5 bases short and J 0 bases short, with 8 bases between. This CDR3 has 13 amino acids. The DNA for the CDR3 is TGTGCCAGCAGCCTGACCTTCTCCTACGAGCAGTACTTC. Protein: CASSLTFSYEQYF.

The rearrangement joins TRBV9 to TRBJ2-1, with TRBD2 matching 8 bases. The germline V gene has CDR1 SGDLS and CDR2 YYNGEE. This CDR3 is built from 14 residues. Trimming at V came to 7 bases and at J to 3 bases, leaving 6 bases not matched to a gene. CDR3 loop: CASGMSGSYNEQFF. CDR3 sequence (DNA): TGTGCCAGCGGTATGAGCGGGAGCTACAATGAGCAGTTCTTC.

This chain joins TRBV28 and TRBJ1-2; no clear D. V was pared by 8 bases and J by 0 bases, with 13 bases between. The CDR3 totals 14 residues. Germline CDR1 and CDR2: MDHEN and SYDVKM. DNA for the CDR3: TGTGCCAGCTTTCCAGCCCTAGCTAACTATGGCTACACCTTC. It encodes CASFPALANYGYTF.

The chain is built from TRBV6-4 and TRBJ2-7, with D possibly matching TRBD1 (5 bases). CDR1 is MRHNA, CDR2 SNTAGT, per germline. V lost 6 bases and J 2 bases, leaving 20 bases between the germline ends. The CDR3 runs to 16 residues. The CDR3: CASRLDSKPLPYEQYF. For the CDR3, the DNA is TGTGCCAGCAGGCTAGACAGTAAACCCCTCCCCTACGAGCAGTACTTC.

This clone has just one count. The rearrangement joins TRBV15 to TRBJ1-1; TRBD1 might be the D (5 bases). The CDR3 is made up of 13 amino acids. Between the trimmed V and J ends, which lost 7 bases and 1 base, there was a span of 10 bases. Germline CDR1 LNHNV, CDR2 YYDKDF (reference sequence). In DNA form, the CDR3 reads TGTGCCACCACTATGGGGGGGAACACTGAAGCTTTCTTT. It codes for CATTMGGNTEAFF.

V gene TRBV4-3 combines with J gene TRBJ2-7; D gene unclear. The length of the CDR3 is 13 residues. The germline V gene has CDR1 LGHNA and CDR2 YSLEER. The germline V and J ends were trimmed by 0 bases and 3 bases, with 6 bases remaining between them. CDR3 in amino acids: CASSQDRIYEQYF. DNA for the CDR3: TGCGCCAGCAGCCAAGATAGGATCTACGAGCAGTACTTC.

Turning to this clone: The sample holds other DNA sequences that translate to the same CDR3. The chain employs TRBV6-5 and TRBJ2-1, with 7 bases that match TRBD1. Germline V gene sequence: CDR1 MNHEY, CDR2 SVGAGI. The J segment lost 2 bases and the V segment lost 6 bases, leaving 4 bases of the junction unmatched. The CDR3 loop spans 14 amino acids. The CDR3 spells CASSHRGTYNEQFF. The CDR3 DNA is TGTGCCAGCAGCCACAGGGGTACCTACAATGAGCAGTTCTTC.

CDR3 in DNA: TGTGCCAGCAGTGAAAGCTCGGGACACTTATCCAACTACGAGCAGTACTTC. Protein product: CASSESSGHLSNYEQYF. The genes are TRBV6-1 and TRBJ2-7; perhaps TRBD1 as D (6 bases). Germline CDR1 and CDR2: MNHNS and SASEGT. V was trimmed by 2 bases and J by 3 bases, leaving 20 bases between them. This CDR3 has 17 amino acids.

The table lists this clone with a count of one. The same CDR3 also results from other DNA sequences found in this sample. The chain uses TRBV28 and TRBJ2-7; D remains unclear. The CDR3 covers 11 residues. The germline gives CDR1 MDHEN, CDR2 SYDVKM. Trimming removed 6 bases at V and 0 bases at J, with 3 bases between. The chain's CDR3 is CASSRSYEQYF. The CDR3 DNA sequence: TGTGCCAGCAGCCGCTCCTACGAGCAGTACTTC.

The chain couples TRBV21-1 to TRBJ2-7; the table gives TRBD2 as D, unverified against the DNA. TRBV21-1 is a pseudogene segment. The CDR3 contains 14 residues. In DNA, the CDR3 is TGTGCCAGCAGCCGTCAAGATACCCCTATCGAGCAGTACTTC. Residues: CASSRQDTPIEQYF.

This rearrangement joins TRBV5-6 to TRBJ2-7, with D tentatively TRBD1 (5 bases). CDR3 length: 15 amino acids. V lost 0 bases, J lost 2 bases, and 12 bases lay in between. Germline V CDR1 and CDR2: SGHDT, YYEEEE. CDR3 in DNA: TGTGCCAGCAGCTTGGCCAGGGCTGGGACCTACGAGCAGTACTTC. Protein: CASSLARAGTYEQYF.

The chain uses TRBV5-1 and TRBJ1-4; 7 bases map to TRBD1. The germline V gene encodes CDR1 SGHRS and CDR2 YFSETQ. The CDR3 totals 16 residues. V was pared by 4 bases and J by 0 bases, with 6 bases of the junction left unmatched. This CDR3 is CASSPTGDTTNEKLFF. The CDR3 DNA is TGCGCCAGCAGCCCTACAGGGGACACAACTAATGAAAAACTGTTTTTT.

This clone was seen more than once but under ten times. As DNA, the CDR3 is TGTGCCAGCAGTACAGGGAAGTCTGAAGCTTTCTTT. Translated, it gives CASSTGKSEAFF. The rearrangement uses TRBV2 and TRBJ1-1, with D maybe TRBD1 (6 bases). The V end was cut by 5 bases, the J end by 6 bases, with 10 bases between. CDR1 is SNHLY and CDR2 is FYNNEI in the germline V gene. This CDR3 contains 12 residues. The full variable domain, completed using reference TRBV2 and TRBJ1-1, is EPEVTQTPSHQVTQMGQEVILRCVPISNHLYFYWYRQILGQKVEFLVSFYNNEISEKSEIFDDQFSVERPDGSNFTLKIRSTKLEDSAMYFCASSTGKSEAFFGQGTRLTVV.

The rearrangement joins TRBV28 to TRBJ1-2; 10 bases map to TRBD1. V lost 4 bases, J lost 0 bases, and 8 bases stayed unmatched. Per germline, CDR1 MDHEN and CDR2 SYDVKM. CDR3 length equals 17 residues. In nucleotides, the CDR3 is TGTGCCAGCAGTTCCCGGGACAGGGGATTTTCTAACTATGGCTACACCTTC. This sequence encodes CASSSRDRGFSNYGYTF.

The CDR3 is CASTSITAVYNQPQHF. CDR3 bases: TGTGCCAGTACTTCCATAACTGCGGTGTACAATCAGCCCCAGCATTTT. The V gene is TRBV19, the J gene TRBJ1-5; D is unclear. V was clipped by 7 bases and J by 3 bases, with 19 bases between them. Germline V gene lookup returns CDR1 LNHDA and CDR2 SQIVND (reference sequence). The CDR3 contains 16 residues.

The V and J genes are TRBV9 and TRBJ2-2; the D is unclear. The germline CDR1 and CDR2 sequences are SGDLS and YYNGEE. The ends were cut back, 3 bases at V and 7 bases at J, with 7 bases in the middle. This CDR3 has 12 amino acids. The CDR3 reads CASSAIFGELFF. In nucleotides, the CDR3 is TGTGCCAGCAGCGCAATATTCGGGGAGCTGTTTTTT.

The J gene is TRBJ1-1, the V gene TRBV7-3; D gene ambiguous. CDR1 is SGHTA and CDR2 is FQGTGA in the germline V gene. CDR3 length equals 13 residues. The germline V and J ends were trimmed by 6 bases and 1 base, with 9 bases remaining between them. CDR3 in amino acids: CASSYQRNTEAFF. CDR3 nucleotide sequence: TGTGCCAGCAGTTATCAGCGGAACACTGAAGCTTTCTTT.

The J gene is TRBJ1-4, the V gene TRBV7-9; a weak D match, TRBD1 (6 bases). Germline lookup yields CDR1 SEHNR and CDR2 FQNEAQ (reference sequence). This CDR3 has 14 amino acids. Trimming removed 3 bases at V and 8 bases at J, with 13 bases between. The CDR3 loop reads CASSFIRGGEKLFF. DNA of the CDR3: TGTGCCAGCAGCTTTATAAGGGGGGGCGAAAAACTGTTTTTT.